Listed below are T cell receptor beta chains from one sample, sequenced in a study of shared clonotypes between healthy human individuals. This table comes from immunoSEQ multiplex PCR, and its TCRdb copy is limited to in-frame clones, with some not included. The table has around 2.5 million clones, approximately 94% seen once. The sequenced material came from naive CD4+ T cells from PBMCs. These receptors were taken from a man between 18 and 35 years old in good health. Some clones in this sample may be carry-over from other donors' samples. CDR3s include the opening cysteine and the closing phenylalanine or tryptophan. The D gene is left open where the match is weak. Clone size appears in some rows only: once, few, many, or a class for an expanded clone.

d_call clone_size j_call v_call cdr3_aa cdr3_nt
- - TRBJ2-1 TRBV28 CASSRPGWDEQFF TGTGCCAGCAGCAGGCCGGGGTGGGATGAGCAGTTCTTC
TRBD2 - TRBJ2-5 TRBV5-1 CASSLGLAGGGQETQYF TGCGCCAGCAGCTTGGGACTAGCGGGAGGTGGCCAAGAGACCCAGTACTTC
TRBD1 once TRBJ1-2 TRBV7-9 CASSTQGARNYGYTF TGTGCCAGCAGCACCCAGGGGGCTCGAAACTATGGCTACACCTTC
- - TRBJ2-5 TRBV7-2 CASSLADGGTQYF TGTGCCAGCAGCCTGGCGGATGGTGGGACCCAGTACTTC
- - TRBJ2-7 TRBV2 CASSEGWAGSYEQYF TGTGCCAGCAGTGAAGGGTGGGCAGGGTCCTACGAGCAGTACTTC
- - TRBJ1-2 TRBV28 CASSLQVPGYTF TGTGCCAGCAGTTTACAGGTTCCTGGCTACACCTTC
TRBD1 - TRBJ2-5 TRBV29-1 CSVKDRGPQETQYF TGCAGCGTGAAGGACAGGGGACCGCAAGAGACCCAGTACTTC
- few TRBJ2-1 TRBV30 CAWSDTRISEQFF TGTGCCTGGTCAGACACGAGAATAAGTGAGCAGTTCTTC
TRBD1 - TRBJ1-5 TRBV28 CASSTTLPPRDSGQPQHF TGTGCCAGCAGCACCACATTACCTCCTAGGGACAGTGGCCAGCCCCAGCATTTT
- - TRBJ1-5 TRBV19 CASSVGITYSNQPQHF TGTGCCAGTAGTGTGGGGATCACTTATAGCAATCAGCCCCAGCATTTT
- - TRBJ2-1 TRBV5-4 CASSLQGSSYNEQFF TGTGCCAGCAGCTTGCAGGGGAGCTCCTACAATGAGCAGTTCTTC
TRBD2 - TRBJ2-5 TRBV11-2 CASSLGTAGGRKTQYF TGTGCCAGCAGCTTAGGGACTGCCGGGGGGAGAAAGACCCAGTACTTC
- - TRBJ1-3 TRBV6-5 CASSYSVGANTIYF TGTGCCAGCAGTTACTCTGTCGGAGCAAACACCATATATTTT
- - TRBJ1-1 TRBV5-8 CASRFKGSPGTEAFF TGTGCCAGCAGATTCAAGGGGTCCCCGGGGACTGAAGCTTTCTTT
TRBD2 - TRBJ2-1 TRBV18 CASSPPWTSGRRRVEQFF TGTGCCAGCTCACCACCTTGGACTAGCGGGAGGCGGCGGGTTGAGCAGTTCTTC
- - TRBJ1-2 TRBV10-3 CAISDHSVGPFIGYTF TGTGCCATCAGTGACCATTCTGTAGGGCCTTTTATTGGCTACACCTTC
TRBD1 - TRBJ1-2 TRBV15 CATSRDITGDGYTF TGTGCCACCAGCAGAGATATTACAGGGGATGGCTACACCTTC
TRBD2 - TRBJ2-5 TRBV29-1 CSSKTSGSQETQYF TGCAGCTCAAAGACTAGCGGGAGCCAAGAGACCCAGTACTTC
TRBD2 - TRBJ2-1 TRBV6-1 CASSATSGTREQFF TGTGCCAGCAGTGCCACTAGCGGGACCAGGGAGCAGTTCTTC
- - TRBJ2-6 TRBV27 CASSTYWLQSRANVLTF TGTGCCAGCAGTACATACTGGCTACAAAGTCGGGCCAACGTCCTGACTTTC
TRBD1 once TRBJ2-5 TRBV28 CASSGGWAGTGRETQYF TGTGCCAGCAGTGGGGGTTGGGCGGGGACAGGGCGAGAGACCCAGTACTTC
- - TRBJ1-5 TRBV2 CASSESRGAQHF TGTGCCAGCAGTGAAAGCCGCGGGGCCCAGCATTTT
- - TRBJ1-3 TRBV28 CASSDGHTIYF TGTGCCAGCAGCGATGGACACACCATATATTTT
TRBD1 - TRBJ1-1 TRBV28 CASSKGAQDTEAFF TGTGCCAGCAGTAAGGGGGCGCAGGACACTGAAGCTTTCTTT
- - TRBJ2-7 TRBV6-5 CASSYASGGAYEQYF TGTGCCAGCAGTTACGCGTCCGGGGGAGCCTACGAGCAGTACTTC
- - TRBJ2-7 TRBV4-1 CASSQGTGSEQYF TGCGCCAGCAGCCAAGGCACAGGGAGCGAGCAGTACTTC
TRBD2 - TRBJ2-7 TRBV19 CASSISSGRAYEQYF TGTGCCAGTAGTATCTCCAGCGGGAGGGCCTACGAGCAGTACTTC